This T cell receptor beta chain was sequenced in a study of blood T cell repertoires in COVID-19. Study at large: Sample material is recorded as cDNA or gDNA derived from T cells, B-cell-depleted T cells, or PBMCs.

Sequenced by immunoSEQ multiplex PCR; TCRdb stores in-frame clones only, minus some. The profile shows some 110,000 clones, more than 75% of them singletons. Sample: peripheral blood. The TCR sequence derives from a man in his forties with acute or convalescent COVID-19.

DNA of the CDR3: TGCGCCAGCAGCCTCGCGTCTAGCGGATACAATGAGCAGTTCTTC. Its protein is CASSLASSGYNEQFF. The chain carries TRBV5-1 and TRBJ2-1; 7 bases are shared with TRBD2. The J segment lost 4 bases and the V segment lost 4 bases, leaving 8 bases of the junction unmatched. The V gene's germline CDR1 is SGHRS and CDR2 YFSETQ. There are 15 residues in the CDR3. The full variable domain, in which reference TRBV5-1 and TRBJ2-1 provide the parts outside the CDR3, is KAGVTQTPRYLIKTRGQQVTLSCSPISGHRSVSWYQQTPGQGLQFLFEYFSETQRNKGNFPGRFSGRQFSNSRSEMNVSTLELGDSALYLCASSLASSGYNEQFFGPGTRLTVL.